The 17 T cell receptor beta chains presented below share a single source sample, sequenced in a study of CD8+ T cells in alopecia areata. RNA extraction and reverse transcription yielded cDNA as sequencing template. The assay was immunoSEQ multiplex PCR, and TCRdb's table has in-frame clones only and misses some. Seen here are 150,000 to 200,000 clones, 40% to 65% observed once, and the top ten hold roughly 10%. Specified treatment: oral pan-JAK inhibitor, 5-10 mg twice daily. The sequencing here drew on CD8+ T cells sorted from blood, taken at week 24, from a patient treated with tofacitinib. The receptors were gathered from a human donor with alopecia areata.

The chain has TRBV5-1 and TRBJ1-5; tentative D call: TRBD1 (6 bases). The CDR3 is 15 residues long. Per the germline V gene, CDR1 is SGHRS and CDR2 is YFSETQ. Trimming removed 0 bases at V and 4 bases at J, with 11 bases between. Here the CDR3 reads CASSLGQGMNQPQHF. The CDR3, as DNA: TGCGCCAGCAGCTTGGGGCAGGGGATGAATCAGCCCCAGCATTTT.

The chain carries TRBV30 and TRBJ1-1; D is perhaps TRBD1 (6 bases). Trimming shortened V by 3 bases and J by 11 bases, and 25 bases separated the two germline ends. From germline, CDR1 is GTSNPN and CDR2 SVGIG (reference sequence). This CDR3 is built from 15 residues. The CDR3 loop reads CAWSAAGTIKKNAFF. The CDR3 DNA reads TGTGCCTGGAGCGCCGCCGGGACAATCAAAAAGAATGCTTTCTTT.

The table lists this clone with a count of one. The chain uses TRBV10-1 and TRBJ1-1; D is possibly TRBD1 (5 bases). Per the germline V gene, CDR1 is WNHNN and CDR2 is SYGVQD (reference sequence). The CDR3 runs 12 residues. The ends were cut back, 1 base at V and 7 bases at J, with 7 bases in the middle. CDR3 region: CASSEFGHEAFF. Here the CDR3 DNA reads TGCGCCAGCAGTGAGTTTGGACATGAAGCTTTCTTT.

The rearrangement links TRBV25-1 to TRBJ1-2; D not certain. The CDR3 is 17 amino acids. Trimming took off 2 bases at V and 1 base at J, with 17 bases between the two ends. Germline assignment: CDR1 MGHDK and CDR2 SYGVNS. CDR3 bases: TGTGCCAGCAGTGAAGTTGGGTCGCAGGAAATTAACTATGGCTACACCTTC. Residues: CASSEVGSQEINYGYTF.

This clone was found once. The chain has TRBV15 and TRBJ2-7; D possibly corresponds to TRBD2 (6 bases). In germline, CDR1 is LNHNV, CDR2 YYDKDF (reference sequence). V was shortened by 2 bases and J by 3 bases, with 8 bases between the two germline ends. The CDR3 has 13 amino acids. CDR3 bases: TGTGCCACCAGCAGATCGGGAGACTACGAGCAGTACTTC. This gives the protein CATSRSGDYEQYF.

This clone was observed a handful of times. The chain is built from TRBV27 and TRBJ2-2; the D is unclear. From germline, CDR1 is MNHEY and CDR2 SMNVEV (reference sequence). CDR3 length equals 11 residues. V gave up 10 bases and J gave up 3 bases, with 6 bases separating them. CDR3 region: CATTYTGELFF. The DNA for the CDR3 is TGTGCCACTACTTACACCGGGGAGCTGTTTTTT.

The chain joins TRBV30 to TRBJ1-2; D perhaps matches TRBD1 (6 bases). CDR1 GTSNPN and CDR2 SVGIG come from the germline V gene (reference sequence). There are 13 residues in the CDR3. The V end was cut by 4 bases, the J end by 5 bases, with 14 bases between. The CDR3 bases are TGTGCCTGGAAAGTCGGGACACTTTATGGCTACACCTTC. Translated, it gives CAWKVGTLYGYTF.

The rearrangement joins TRBV9 to TRBJ2-7; 12 bases line up with TRBD1. The V gene end was trimmed by 3 bases and the J gene end by 2 bases; junction bases not matched to a gene: 3. CDR3 length: 15 amino acids. Germline V CDR1 and CDR2: SGDLS, YYNGEE. CDR3 amino acids: CASSAGTGGTYEQYF. In DNA, the CDR3 is TGTGCCAGCAGCGCCGGGACAGGGGGCACCTACGAGCAGTACTTC.

The chain recombines TRBV4-3 with TRBJ2-3; TRBD2 agrees at 8 bases. CDR1 and CDR2 (germline): LGHNA, YSLEER. The V and J ends lost 0 bases and 2 bases, in that order; junction bases with no gene match: 7. CDR3 length: 17 amino acids. This CDR3 reads CASSQDLGGGPTDTQYF. The CDR3 bases are TGCGCCAGCAGCCAAGATCTTGGCGGGGGGCCCACAGATACGCAGTATTTT.

This chain joins TRBV19 and TRBJ1-1, with unresolved D. The CDR3 is made up of 14 amino acids. Germline CDR1 is LNHDA and CDR2 is SQIVND (reference sequence). The germline V and J ends were trimmed by 5 bases and 2 bases, with 12 bases remaining between them. CDR3 nucleotide sequence: TGTGCCAGTAGTCTCCGTTCTGGAAACACTGAAGCTTTCTTT. Its protein product is CASSLRSGNTEAFF.

This chain uses TRBV13 with TRBJ2-7; 9 bases align to TRBD2. CDR1 is PRHDT and CDR2 is FYEKMQ in the germline V gene (reference sequence). The CDR3 has 14 residues. V gave up 5 bases and J gave up 3 bases; unmatched junction bases: 5. CDR3 sequence: CASSRWRGGYEQYF. The CDR3 DNA reads as TGTGCCAGCAGCCGCTGGCGGGGGGGCTACGAGCAGTACTTC. The full variable domain, in which reference TRBV13 and TRBJ2-7 provide the parts outside the CDR3, is AAGVIQSPRHLIKEKRETATLKCYPIPRHDTVYWYQQGPGQDPQFLISFYEKMQSDKGSIPDRFSAQQFSDYHSELNMSSLELGDSALYFCASSRWRGGYEQYFGPGTRLTVT.

This rearrangement joins TRBV14 to TRBJ2-7; 8 bases map to TRBD1. Germline assignment: CDR1 SGHDN and CDR2 FVKESK. Losses at the gene ends were 3 bases for V and 2 bases for J; bases not matched to a gene: 3. The CDR3 extends over 14 amino acids. CDR3 loop: CASSHQDRAYEQYF. CDR3 nucleotide sequence: TGTGCCAGCAGCCATCAGGACAGGGCCTACGAGCAGTACTTC. Filled out from reference TRBV14 and TRBJ2-7, the complete variable domain reads EAGVTQFPSHSVIEKGQTVTLRCDPISGHDNLYWYRRVMGKEIKFLLHFVKESKQDESGMPNNRFLAERTGGTYSTLKVQPAELEDSGVYFCASSHQDRAYEQYFGPGTRLTVT.

The sample holds one count of this clone. The rearrangement joins TRBV27 to TRBJ1-1, with no clear D. This CDR3 comprises 12 residues. Germline V gene lookup returns CDR1 MNHEY and CDR2 SMNVEV (reference sequence). V was cut by 7 bases and J by 10 bases, with 16 bases left in between. CDR3: CASNTSPPGAFF. CDR3 nucleotide sequence: TGTGCCAGCAATACCTCCCCGCCTGGAGCTTTCTTT.

The sample holds one count of this clone. The V call is TRBV30, the J call TRBJ2-3; maybe TRBD2 (6 bases). Germline CDR1 and CDR2: GTSNPN and SVGIG (reference sequence). The CDR3 spans 14 residues. V was clipped by 3 bases and J by 4 bases, with 14 bases between them. The CDR3 region is CAWSSIGTADTQYF. CDR3 sequence (DNA): TGTGCCTGGAGCTCGATCGGGACTGCAGATACGCAGTATTTT.

In the case of this clone: This sample also contains other DNA sequences that code for the same CDR3. The V call is TRBV29-1, the J call TRBJ1-1; no reliable D call. CDR1 and CDR2 from the germline V gene are SQVTM and ANQGSEA. The V gene lost 4 bases and the J gene lost 1 base, with 4 bases spanning the gap. The CDR3 loop spans 11 amino acids. The CDR3 nucleotides read TGCAGCGTTGGTACGAACACTGAAGCTTTCTTT. Translating gives CSVGTNTEAFF.

In its sample, this clone was seen a few times. The rearrangement uses TRBV19 and TRBJ2-3; D is uncertain. V lost 6 bases to trimming and J lost 2 bases, with 3 bases between them. CDR1 is LNHDA, CDR2 SQIVND, per germline (reference sequence). This CDR3 spans 11 amino acids. The CDR3 spells CASSTTDTQYF. Written as DNA, the CDR3 is TGTGCCAGTAGCACCACAGATACGCAGTATTTT.

This rearrangement joins TRBV27 to TRBJ1-5, with a tentative D call TRBD1 (5 bases). CDR3 size: 14 residues. Trimming removed 5 bases from V and 0 bases from J, with 8 bases in between. Germline V lookup: CDR1 MNHEY, CDR2 SMNVEV (reference sequence). CDR3 loop: CASSQDNSNQPQHF. The CDR3 DNA sequence: TGTGCCAGCAGTCAGGACAATAGCAATCAGCCCCAGCATTTT.